This TCR beta chain was profiled in a study of T cell responses to AZD1222 COVID-19 vaccine. This CDR3 region has 14 residues. V was trimmed by 7 bases and J by 4 bases, leaving 12 bases between them. CDR1 is KGHDR and CDR2 is SFDVKD in the germline V gene. Measured with immunoSEQ multiplex PCR; TCRdb has only the in-frame clones, and not every one. This sample has approximately 120,000 clones; 90% occur once, and the top ten carry 7.2%. The chain links TRBV24-1 to TRBJ2-2; tentatively, D is TRBD2 (6 bases). This TCR came from an adult in good health. The source was peripheral blood, collected on day 0 of AZD1222 vaccination. CDR3 DNA: TGTGCCACCAGACCCCGGGGGACCACCGGGGAGCTGTTTTTT. Protein product: CATRPRGTTGELFF.